The entry that follows covers one T cell receptor (beta chain) sequence. Germline CDR1 WNHNN, CDR2 SYGVQD (reference sequence). The ends lost 4 bases at V and 8 bases at J; junction bases unmatched: 1. This CDR3 comprises 13 residues. These data are taken from a study of blood T cell repertoires in COVID-19. TCRdb's table, derived via immunoSEQ multiplex PCR, lists solely in-frame clones and lacks some. The table lists a few hundred thousand clones, about 90% of them singletons. The genes are TRBV10-1 and TRBJ1-6, with 8 bases fitting TRBD1. The receptor comes from a woman aged 45-59 years who had recovered from COVID-19. What was sequenced was peripheral blood. The CDR3 nucleotides are TGCGCCAGCAGTGTGGACAGGGATTCACCCCTCCACTTT. Translating it yields CASSVDRDSPLHF.